This T cell receptor (beta chain) is drawn from a study of HIV-infected patients and healthy controls. Using its own MiXCR run on the 5' RACE reads, TCRdb lists one record per CDR3 protein. This table holds tens of thousands of distinct CDR3 sequences, 19% found once. This CDR3 has 15 residues. V trimming: 1 base; J trimming: 7 bases; junction bases outside the gene matches: 4. Germline assignment: CDR1 DFQATT and CDR2 SNEGSKA (reference sequence). The chain has TRBV20-1 and TRBJ1-6; TRBD1 matches 10 bases. The receptor was isolated from a human donor in good health. The sequenced material came from CD4+ T cells from blood. This CDR3 is CSARGDRGENSPLHF. The CDR3 nucleotides read TGCAGTGCTAGAGGGGACAGGGGCGAAAATTCACCCCTCCACTTT.